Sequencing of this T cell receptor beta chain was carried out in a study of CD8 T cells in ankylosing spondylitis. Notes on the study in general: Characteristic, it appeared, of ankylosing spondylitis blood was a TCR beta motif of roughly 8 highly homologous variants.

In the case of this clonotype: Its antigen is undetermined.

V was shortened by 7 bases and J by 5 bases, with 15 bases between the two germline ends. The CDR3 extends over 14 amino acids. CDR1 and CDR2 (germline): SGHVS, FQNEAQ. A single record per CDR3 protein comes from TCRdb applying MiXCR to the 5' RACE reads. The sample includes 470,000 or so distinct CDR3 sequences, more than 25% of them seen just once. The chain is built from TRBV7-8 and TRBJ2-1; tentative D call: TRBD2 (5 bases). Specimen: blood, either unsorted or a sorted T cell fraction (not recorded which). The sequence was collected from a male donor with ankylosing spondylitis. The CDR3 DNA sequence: TGTGCCAGCAAAAGGTGGGAGCCAGACAATGAGCAGTTCTTC. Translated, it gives CASKRWEPDNEQFF.